This T cell receptor beta chain was sequenced in a study of CD8+ T cells in alopecia areata. Study-wide results and caveats: Given one nonresponder, whether baseline CD8+ expansion relates to response remains uncertain. Throughout tofacitinib, many expanded lesional clones continued to persist in scalp and blood.

Extraction of RNA preceded its reverse transcription into cDNA, which served as the sequencing template. Sequencing was performed with immunoSEQ multiplex PCR; in TCRdb, only in-frame clones are kept and a portion is missing. The data contain fewer than 250,000 clones, 35% to 40% of them singletons. This clone was recorded a few times. Its antigen is still unknown. Stated treatment: oral pan-JAK inhibitor, 5-10 mg twice daily. This receptor was obtained from a human donor with alopecia areata. This sample comprised CD4+ T cells sorted from blood, obtained between weeks 30 and 35, from a patient treated with tofacitinib.

The CDR3 is CASSQEDGPYEQYF. CDR3 nucleotides: TGTGCCAGCAGCCAAGAGGACGGGCCCTACGAGCAGTACTTC. J is TRBJ2-7 and V is TRBV4-2; D uncertain. The CDR3 extends over 14 amino acids. V lost 0 bases to trimming and J lost 2 bases, with 8 bases between them. Germline V lookup: CDR1 LGHNA, CDR2 YNFKEQ.